Sequencing of this TCR beta chain was carried out in a study of blood T cell repertoires in COVID-19. Looking at the study overall: Acute-phase and convalescent COVID-19 samples originated in the United States, Italy and Spain. PBMCs, B-cell-depleted T cells, or T cells were the source of the cDNA or gDNA that made up the material.

Original handling: Amplified reference gene primers provided the basis for estimating nucleated cell counts. Using immunoSEQ multiplex PCR, the repertoire was profiled, and TCRdb retains in-frame clones only, with some absent. The V and J calls and the clone size are those of that table, but D and trimming were determined from the DNA. The data show 130,000 or so clones, almost 90% seen once. The junction had 6 bases not matched to a gene; V was cut back by 1 base and J by 0 bases. Germline V CDR1 and CDR2: LGHNA, YSLEER. The CDR3 has 17 amino acids. Source material: peripheral blood. This chain uses TRBV4-3 with TRBJ2-1, with 7 bases identical to TRBD1. This TCR came from a woman aged 60-75 years with acute or convalescent COVID-19. As DNA, the CDR3 is TGCGCCAGCAGCCAAGCGGGACAGTCGGTCTCCTACAATGAGCAGTTCTTC. As protein: CASSQAGQSVSYNEQFF.